The T cell receptor (beta chain) described here comes from a study of blood T cells in healthy people across ages. Then a second PCR, running roughly 7 to 11 cycles, was carried out with a sample-barcoded 5' primer and a J-beta primer mix. Each CDR3 protein gets one entry after TCRdb re-called the 5' RACE reads with MiXCR. The data hold 250,000 to 300,000 distinct CDR3 sequences, with roughly 29% observed a single time. This clonotype was seen repeatedly, ten times or more. Trimming left V 1 base short and J 4 bases short, with 7 bases between. Germline V gene data show CDR1 as SQVTM and CDR2 as ANQGSEA. The CDR3 runs 12 residues.

The chain is built from TRBV29-1 and TRBJ2-5; D gene uncertain. What was sequenced was blood. The source is a woman in her 70s in good health. CDR3 sequence: CSVEGQTETQYF. DNA of the CDR3: TGCAGCGTTGAAGGTCAGACAGAGACCCAGTACTTC.